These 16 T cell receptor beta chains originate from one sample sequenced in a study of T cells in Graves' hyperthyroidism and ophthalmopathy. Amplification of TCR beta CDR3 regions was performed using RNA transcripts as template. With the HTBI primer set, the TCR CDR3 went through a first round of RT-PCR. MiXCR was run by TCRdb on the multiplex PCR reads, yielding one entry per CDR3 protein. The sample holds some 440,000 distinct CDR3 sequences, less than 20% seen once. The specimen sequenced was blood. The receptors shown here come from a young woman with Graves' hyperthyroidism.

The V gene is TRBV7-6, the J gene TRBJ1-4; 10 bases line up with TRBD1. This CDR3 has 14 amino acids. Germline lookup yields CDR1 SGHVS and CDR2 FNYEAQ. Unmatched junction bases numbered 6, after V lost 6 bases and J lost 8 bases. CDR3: CASSRTGGGEKLFF. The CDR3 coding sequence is TGTGCCAGCAGTCGGACAGGGGGAGGAGAAAAACTGTTTTTT.

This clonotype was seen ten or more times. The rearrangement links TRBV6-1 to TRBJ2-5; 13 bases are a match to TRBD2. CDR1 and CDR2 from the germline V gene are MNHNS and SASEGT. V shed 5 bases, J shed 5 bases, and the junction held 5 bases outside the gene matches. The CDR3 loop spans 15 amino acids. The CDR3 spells CASSLGLAGSETQYF. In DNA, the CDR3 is TGTGCCAGCAGTCTGGGACTAGCGGGGTCGGAGACCCAGTACTTC.

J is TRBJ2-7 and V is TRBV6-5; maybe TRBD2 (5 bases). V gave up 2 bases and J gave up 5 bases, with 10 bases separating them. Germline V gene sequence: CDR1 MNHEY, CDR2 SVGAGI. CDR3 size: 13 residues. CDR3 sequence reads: CASSYPGLNEQYF. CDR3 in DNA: TGTGCCAGCAGTTACCCAGGACTGAACGAGCAGTACTTC.

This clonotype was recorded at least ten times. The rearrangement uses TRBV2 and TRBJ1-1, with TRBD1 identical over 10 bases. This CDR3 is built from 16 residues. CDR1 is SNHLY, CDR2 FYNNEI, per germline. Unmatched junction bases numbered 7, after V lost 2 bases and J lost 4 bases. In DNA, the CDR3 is TGTGCCAGCAGTGAACGGGACAGGGGTGTCGGCACTGAAGCTTTCTTT. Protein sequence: CASSERDRGVGTEAFF.

The CDR3 reads CSARDGGGTDTQYF. As DNA, the CDR3 is TGCAGTGCTAGAGATGGGGGGGGCACAGATACGCAGTATTTT. The chain combines TRBV20-1 with TRBJ2-3; 7 positions agree with TRBD2. Per the germline V gene, CDR1 is DFQATT and CDR2 is SNEGSKA (reference sequence). This CDR3 is 14 amino acids long. J was trimmed by 1 base and V by 0 bases; bases with no gene match: 1.

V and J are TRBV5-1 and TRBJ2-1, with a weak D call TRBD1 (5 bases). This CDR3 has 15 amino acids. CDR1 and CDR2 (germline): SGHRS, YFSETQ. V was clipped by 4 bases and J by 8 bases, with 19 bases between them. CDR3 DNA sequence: TGCGCCAGCAGCCCAGGGAACTCAGGCCCCGATGAGCAGTTCTTC. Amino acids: CASSPGNSGPDEQFF.

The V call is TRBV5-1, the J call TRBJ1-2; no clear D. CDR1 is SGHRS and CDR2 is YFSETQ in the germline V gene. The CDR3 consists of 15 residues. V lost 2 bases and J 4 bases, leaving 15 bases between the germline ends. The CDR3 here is CASSFSWGAFYGYTF. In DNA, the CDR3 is TGCGCCAGCAGCTTCTCATGGGGAGCTTTCTATGGCTACACCTTC. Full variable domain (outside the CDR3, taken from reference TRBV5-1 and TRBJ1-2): KAGVTQTPRYLIKTRGQQVTLSCSPISGHRSVSWYQQTPGQGLQFLFEYFSETQRNKGNFPGRFSGRQFSNSRSEMNVSTLELGDSALYLCASSFSWGAFYGYTFGSGTRLTVV.

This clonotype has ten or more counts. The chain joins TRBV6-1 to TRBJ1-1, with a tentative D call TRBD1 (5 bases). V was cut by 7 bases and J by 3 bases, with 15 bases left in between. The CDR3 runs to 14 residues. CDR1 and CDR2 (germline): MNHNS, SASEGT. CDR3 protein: CASNRKQKDTEAFF. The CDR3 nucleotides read TGTGCCAGCAACAGGAAACAGAAGGACACTGAAGCTTTCTTT.

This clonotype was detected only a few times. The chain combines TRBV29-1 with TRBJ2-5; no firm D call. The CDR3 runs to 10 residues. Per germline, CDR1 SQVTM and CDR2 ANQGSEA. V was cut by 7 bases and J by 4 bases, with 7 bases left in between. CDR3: CSALIETQYF. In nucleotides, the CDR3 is TGCAGCGCTTTAATAGAGACCCAGTACTTC.

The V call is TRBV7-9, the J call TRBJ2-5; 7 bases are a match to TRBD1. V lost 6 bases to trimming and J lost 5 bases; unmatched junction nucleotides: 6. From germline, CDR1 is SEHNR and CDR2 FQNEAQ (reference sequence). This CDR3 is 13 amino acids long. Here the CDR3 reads CASRSTGLETQYF. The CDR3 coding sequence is TGTGCCAGCAGATCGACAGGGCTTGAGACCCAGTACTTC.

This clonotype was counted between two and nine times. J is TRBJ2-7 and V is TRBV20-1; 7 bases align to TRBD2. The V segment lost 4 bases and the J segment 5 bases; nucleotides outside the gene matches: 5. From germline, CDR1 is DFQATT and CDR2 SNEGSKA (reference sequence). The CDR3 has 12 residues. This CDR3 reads CSANRGGNEQYF. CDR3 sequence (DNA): TGCAGTGCTAATCGCGGGGGTAACGAGCAGTACTTC.

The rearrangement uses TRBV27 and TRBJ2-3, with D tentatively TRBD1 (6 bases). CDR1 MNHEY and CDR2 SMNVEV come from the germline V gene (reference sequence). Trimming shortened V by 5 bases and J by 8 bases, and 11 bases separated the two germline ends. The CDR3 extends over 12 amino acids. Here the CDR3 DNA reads TGTGCCAGCAGTGTAACAGGGACTACGCAGTATTTT. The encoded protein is CASSVTGTTQYF.

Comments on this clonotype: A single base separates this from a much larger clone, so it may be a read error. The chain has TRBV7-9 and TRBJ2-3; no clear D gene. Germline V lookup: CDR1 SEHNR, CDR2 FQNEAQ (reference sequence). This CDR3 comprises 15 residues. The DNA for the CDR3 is TGTGTCAGCAGCAAGGGTGGGATACACACAGATACGCAGTATTTT. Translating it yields CVSSKGGIHTDTQYF.

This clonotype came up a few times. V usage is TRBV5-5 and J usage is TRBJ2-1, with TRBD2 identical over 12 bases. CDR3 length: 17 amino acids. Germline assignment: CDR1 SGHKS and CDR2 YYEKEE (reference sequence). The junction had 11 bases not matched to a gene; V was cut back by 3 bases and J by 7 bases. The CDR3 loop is CASSYLGLAGRRNEQFF. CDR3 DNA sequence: TGTGCCAGCAGCTACCTCGGACTAGCGGGAAGGAGGAATGAGCAGTTCTTC.

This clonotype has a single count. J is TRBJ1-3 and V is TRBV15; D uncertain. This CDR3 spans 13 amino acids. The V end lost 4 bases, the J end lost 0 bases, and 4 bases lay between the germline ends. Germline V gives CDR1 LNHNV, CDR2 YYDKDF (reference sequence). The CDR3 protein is CATSISSGNTIYF. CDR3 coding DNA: TGTGCCACCAGCATCAGCTCTGGAAACACCATATATTTT.

The CDR3 nucleotides are TGTGCCAGCAGCTTAGCGGCGCAGCCCCGGAAGCGGGGGGCTTCAAATGAGCAGTTCTTC. Amino acids: CASSLAAQPRKRGASNEQFF. The chain combines TRBV7-8 with TRBJ2-1; 9 bases map to TRBD2. This CDR3 contains 20 residues. CDR1 is SGHVS, CDR2 FQNEAQ, per germline. Trimming at V came to 0 bases and at J to 7 bases, leaving 19 bases not matched to a gene.